A selection of T cell receptor beta chains follows, all from one sample in a study of blood T cells in healthy people across ages. One entry per CDR3 protein, called by TCRdb with MiXCR from the 5' RACE reads. The table shows 900,000 to 950,000 distinct CDR3 sequences, with 25% to 30% occurring only once. A further study also used this sample, focusing on T cells of mothers and their children.

Sequences were obtained from blood. All receptors come from a woman aged 40 to 50 in good health. Each CDR3 is given with its conserved first and last residue. The order of the fields is CDR3 length, J gene, clone size, D gene, V gene, CDR3 protein, CDR3 DNA. A D gene is named only where the DNA matches it firmly. Size tells how often a clone was seen (once, few, many) or the class of an expanded clone, and some rows leave it out.

12,TRBJ1-2,NA,TRBD1,TRBV20-1,CSARDRGYDYTF,TGCAGTGCTAGGGACAGGGGTTATGACTACACCTTC
15,TRBJ2-7,few,TRBD1,TRBV7-3,CASNRWDRGDDEQYF,TGTGCCAGCAACCGATGGGACAGGGGGGACGATGAGCAGTACTTC
15,TRBJ2-7,many,TRBD1,TRBV5-1,CASSFSGQGNSEQYF,TGCGCCAGCAGCTTCTCGGGACAGGGCAACTCCGAGCAGTACTTC
18,TRBJ2-3,few,NA,TRBV5-1,CASSPLPTGSSSTDTQYF,TGCGCCAGCAGCCCCCTGCCGACAGGTTCGTCTAGCACAGATACGCAGTATTTT
15,TRBJ2-7,few,TRBD2,TRBV5-1,CAGSTGTSEAYEQYF,TGCGCCGGCAGCACGGGGACTAGCGAAGCCTACGAGCAGTACTTC
14,TRBJ1-1,few,NA,TRBV27,CASSYTGLNTEAFF,TGTGCCAGCAGTTATACAGGGCTTAACACTGAAGCTTTCTTT
16,TRBJ1-1,once,NA,TRBV6-4,CASKYSGFMEDTEAFF,TGTGCCAGCAAGTATTCAGGGTTTATGGAGGACACTGAAGCTTTCTTT
16,TRBJ2-1,NA,NA,TRBV5-1,CASSALRQAKNNEQFF,TGCGCCAGCAGCGCGCTAAGACAGGCCAAAAACAATGAGCAGTTCTTC
16,TRBJ2-1,many,TRBD1,TRBV3-1,CASSPPTGVGYNEQFF,TGTGCCAGCAGCCCACCTACAGGGGTAGGGTACAATGAGCAGTTCTTC
16,TRBJ2-2,NA,TRBD2,TRBV28,CASSLAASGGTGELFF,TGTGCCAGCAGTTTAGCGGCTAGCGGGGGCACCGGGGAGCTGTTTTTT
15,TRBJ2-1,NA,TRBD1,TRBV7-8,CASSPGQGLYNGQFF,TGTGCCAGCAGCCCCGGACAGGGCTTATACAATGGGCAGTTCTTC
16,TRBJ1-2,NA,NA,TRBV6-1,CASSEASPGSSYGYTF,TGTGCCAGCAGTGAAGCGTCCCCGGGTTCGAGCTATGGCTACACCTTC
16,TRBJ1-2,NA,NA,TRBV15,CATSRDRTRGWGGYTF,TGTGCCACCAGCAGAGATCGGACACGGGGTTGGGGTGGCTACACCTTC
13,TRBJ2-1,NA,TRBD1,TRBV20-1,CSAGQGFQETQFF,TGCAGTGCCGGACAGGGGTTCCAAGAGACCCAGTTCTTC
12,TRBJ1-1,many,NA,TRBV9,CASSGRGTEAFF,TGTGCCAGCAGCGGCAGGGGAACTGAAGCTTTCTTT
14,TRBJ1-2,NA,NA,TRBV7-2,CASSPDRRARGYTF,TGTGCCAGCAGCCCCGATCGACGAGCTCGGGGCTACACCTTC
15,TRBJ1-5,NA,NA,TRBV18,CASSRTADFNQPQHF,TGTGCCAGCTCACGGACAGCGGATTTCAATCAGCCCCAGCATTTT
15,TRBJ2-7,many,NA,TRBV12-3/TRBV12-4,CASSRLWGSTYEQYF,TGTGCCAGCAGTCGTCTCTGGGGGAGCACCTACGAGCAGTACTTC
16,TRBJ2-6,NA,NA,TRBV7-2,CASSPFNSPGANVLTF,TGTGCCAGCAGCCCCTTTAACAGTCCGGGGGCCAACGTCCTGACTTTC
14,TRBJ2-5,many,TRBD1,TRBV7-7,CASSLPSGGETQYF,TGTGCTAGCAGCTTACCGTCAGGGGGAGAGACCCAGTACTTC
13,TRBJ2-4,NA,NA,TRBV28,CDSGGGGKNIRYF,TGTGACAGCGGCGGGGGCGGCAAAAACATTCGGTACTTC
13,TRBJ1-2,NA,TRBD1,TRBV7-6,CASSLIGTDGYTF,TGTGCCAGCAGCTTAATCGGGACAGATGGCTACACCTTC
14,TRBJ2-4,NA,TRBD1,TRBV9,CASSPPGTGAQQYF,TGTGCCAGCAGCCCCCCCGGGACAGGGGCTCAGCAGTACTTC
18,TRBJ2-3,NA,TRBD2,TRBV20-1,CSASVSGGSYSGTDTQYF,TGCAGTGCTAGCGTTAGCGGGGGGTCGTATTCGGGCACAGATACGCAGTATTTT
14,TRBJ2-1,NA,NA,TRBV28,CASSFPAHGNEQFF,TGTGCCAGCAGTTTTCCGGCACACGGGAATGAGCAGTTCTTC
15,TRBJ2-5,many,NA,TRBV9,CASSVVVGREETQYF,TGTGCCAGCAGCGTAGTTGTAGGAAGGGAAGAGACCCAGTACTTC
16,TRBJ2-2,NA,TRBD1,TRBV19,CASSVTGTVYTGELFF,TGTGCCAGTAGTGTAACCGGGACAGTCTACACCGGGGAGCTGTTTTTT
14,TRBJ2-3,NA,NA,TRBV29-1,CSVGVTAYTDTQYF,TGCAGCGTGGGGGTGACAGCGTACACAGATACGCAGTATTTT
14,TRBJ2-7,few,NA,TRBV28,CASSLYQRPYEQYF,TGTGCCAGCAGTTTGTATCAAAGACCCTACGAGCAGTACTTC
11,TRBJ1-2,few,NA,TRBV20-1,CSATSNYGYTF,TGCAGTGCTACCAGTAACTATGGCTACACCTTC
15,TRBJ2-3,NA,NA,TRBV27,CASSRQGQVGDTQYF,TGTGCCAGCAGCCGTCAGGGTCAAGTTGGAGATACGCAGTATTTT
12,TRBJ1-5,NA,NA,TRBV5-6,CASSLFGQPQHF,TGTGCCAGCAGCTTGTTTGGGCAGCCCCAGCATTTT
18,TRBJ1-2,few,TRBD1,TRBV28,CASSLIPSGQGAHYGYTF,TGTGCCAGCAGTCTTATACCCTCGGGACAGGGGGCTCACTATGGCTACACCTTC
17,TRBJ1-5,NA,TRBD1,TRBV4-1,CASSPGQGAGSNQPQHF,TGCGCCAGCAGCCCCGGACAGGGGGCGGGGAGCAATCAGCCCCAGCATTTT
15,TRBJ1-5,few,TRBD1,TRBV7-8,CASSLVGQGNQPQHF,TGTGCCAGCAGCTTAGTGGGACAGGGAAATCAGCCCCAGCATTTT
14,TRBJ1-2,NA,TRBD1,TRBV28,CASSLVQGAFGYTF,TGTGCCAGCAGTTTGGTCCAGGGGGCGTTTGGCTACACCTTC
15,TRBJ1-2,NA,NA,TRBV20-1,CSARAPRAGRYGYTF,TGCAGTGCTAGAGCCCCCCGGGCAGGGAGATATGGCTACACCTTC
16,TRBJ2-5,many,NA,TRBV5-6,CASSLAGTGMEETQYF,TGTGCCAGCAGCTTGGCCGGGACGGGCATGGAGGAGACCCAGTACTTC
14,TRBJ1-1,NA,NA,TRBV3-1,CASSSRDIATEAFF,TGTGCCAGCAGCTCCCGGGACATAGCAACTGAAGCTTTCTTT
14,TRBJ2-7,NA,TRBD1,TRBV6-6,CASSYMQGVYEQYF,TGTGCCAGCAGTTACATGCAGGGGGTCTACGAGCAGTACTTC
15,TRBJ2-5,many,TRBD2,TRBV7-8,CASSSGLAGGETQYF,TGTGCCAGCAGCTCTGGACTAGCGGGAGGAGAGACCCAGTACTTC
12,TRBJ1-2,few,TRBD1,TRBV29-1,CSAGDRTYGHTF,TGCAGCGCCGGGGACAGAACCTATGGCCACACCTTC
15,TRBJ1-1,few,TRBD1,TRBV5-1,CASSASPGGVTEAFF,TGCGCCAGCAGCGCATCTCCAGGGGGCGTCACTGAAGCTTTCTTT
15,TRBJ2-5,NA,NA,TRBV20-1,CSASILRFGEETQYF,TGCAGTGCTAGTATCCTGCGTTTTGGCGAAGAGACCCAGTACTTC
14,TRBJ2-5,many,TRBD1,TRBV19,CASSRTGFGETQYF,TGTGCCAGTAGTAGGACAGGGTTCGGGGAGACCCAGTACTTC
15,TRBJ2-1,few,NA,TRBV13,CASSLSGLISYEQFF,TGTGCCAGCAGCTTGTCGGGACTCATTTCATATGAGCAGTTCTTC
12,TRBJ2-5,NA,NA,TRBV9,CASSVDPETQYF,TGTGCCAGCAGCGTAGACCCAGAGACCCAGTACTTC
15,TRBJ2-7,few,TRBD1,TRBV18,CASSPSTGNTYEQYF,TGTGCCAGCTCACCATCGACAGGGAATACATACGAGCAGTACTTC
16,TRBJ2-7,few,TRBD2,TRBV7-9,CASSKTSGGGVYEQYF,TGTGCCAGCAGCAAGACTAGCGGGGGGGGAGTCTACGAGCAGTACTTC
19,TRBJ1-1,NA,TRBD1,TRBV15,CATSLGGVGTGVEWTEAFF,TGTGCCACCAGCTTAGGGGGTGTTGGGACAGGGGTTGAATGGACTGAAGCTTTCTTT
15,TRBJ2-7,many,NA,TRBV12-3/TRBV12-4,CASSIGSSWFYEQYF,TGTGCCAGCAGTATCGGGTCAAGCTGGTTCTACGAGCAGTACTTC
15,TRBJ2-3,few,NA,TRBV7-2,CASSPRRGSTDTQYF,TGTGCCAGCAGCCCCAGAAGGGGTAGCACAGATACGCAGTATTTT